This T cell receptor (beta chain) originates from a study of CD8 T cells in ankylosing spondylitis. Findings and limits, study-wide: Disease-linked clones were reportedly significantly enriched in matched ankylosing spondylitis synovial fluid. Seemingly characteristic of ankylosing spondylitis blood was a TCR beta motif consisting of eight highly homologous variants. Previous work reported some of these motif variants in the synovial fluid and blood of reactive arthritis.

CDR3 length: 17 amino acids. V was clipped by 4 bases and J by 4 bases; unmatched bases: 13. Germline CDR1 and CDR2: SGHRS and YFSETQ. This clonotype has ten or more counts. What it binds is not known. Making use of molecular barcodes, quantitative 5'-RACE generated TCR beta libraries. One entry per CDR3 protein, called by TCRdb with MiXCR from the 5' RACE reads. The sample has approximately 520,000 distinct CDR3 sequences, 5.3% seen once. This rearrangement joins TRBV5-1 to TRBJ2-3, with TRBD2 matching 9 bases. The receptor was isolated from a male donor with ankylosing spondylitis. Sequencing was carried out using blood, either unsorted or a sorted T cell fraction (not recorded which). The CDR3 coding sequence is TGCGCCAGCAGCGAAGGCGGGGGACTAGCCACGCCAGATACGCAGTATTTT. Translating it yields CASSEGGGLATPDTQYF.